The source of this T cell receptor (beta chain) is a study of molecular identifiers for immune sequencing clone quantification. As to this clonotype: Its antigen is still unknown. The conserved final phenylalanine or tryptophan is absent from the CDR3, which likely points to a read error.

MiXCR, run by TCRdb on the PCR reads, gives a single entry per CDR3 protein. The top ten hold roughly 0.85% of the sample, which has about 640,000 distinct CDR3 sequences, nearly 20% seen once. Whole-study results and caveats: The study reportedly detected spiked Jurkat TCR RNA from one cell among about 970,000 naive cells. Naive cells had under 1% of molecules in clones above 20 RNA copies, effectors over 98%. Barcodes shared by identical TCR molecules could lead to underestimated sizes of highly expanded clones.

Germline CDR1 LGHNA, CDR2 YSLEER. CDR3 length: 17 residues. After removal of 1 base from V and 5 bases from J, the junction contained 10 bases not matched to a gene. The rearrangement uses TRBV4-3 and TRBJ2-5, with 10 bases identical to TRBD2. The sample taken for sequencing was naive CD8+ T cells from blood, with Jurkat cell RNA spiked in. Subset reported: FACS-sorted CD8+CD4-CCR7+CD45RA+ naive T cells. The TCR comes from a human donor in good health. Some libraries in this study had Jurkat cell RNA spiked in. CDR3 sequence: CASSQGLLASGGETQYL. In DNA form, the CDR3 reads TGCGCCAGCAGCCAAGGGTTGTTGGCTAGCGGGGGTGAGACCCAGTACCTC.